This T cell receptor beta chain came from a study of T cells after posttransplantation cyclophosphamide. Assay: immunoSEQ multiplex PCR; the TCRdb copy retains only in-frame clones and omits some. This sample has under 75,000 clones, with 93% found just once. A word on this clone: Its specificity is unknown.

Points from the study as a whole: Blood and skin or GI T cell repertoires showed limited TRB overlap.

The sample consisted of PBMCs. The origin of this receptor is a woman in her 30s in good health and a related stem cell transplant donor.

The CDR3 spells CASGLGGLQETQYF. The CDR3 DNA is TGTGCTAGTGGTTTGGGGGGCCTCCAAGAGACCCAGTACTTC. The chain has TRBV12-5 and TRBJ2-5; TRBD1 is a possible D gene (5 bases). V was clipped by 1 base and J by 1 base, with 7 bases between them. Germline loops: CDR1 LGHNT, CDR2 FRNRAP. This CDR3 region has 14 residues.